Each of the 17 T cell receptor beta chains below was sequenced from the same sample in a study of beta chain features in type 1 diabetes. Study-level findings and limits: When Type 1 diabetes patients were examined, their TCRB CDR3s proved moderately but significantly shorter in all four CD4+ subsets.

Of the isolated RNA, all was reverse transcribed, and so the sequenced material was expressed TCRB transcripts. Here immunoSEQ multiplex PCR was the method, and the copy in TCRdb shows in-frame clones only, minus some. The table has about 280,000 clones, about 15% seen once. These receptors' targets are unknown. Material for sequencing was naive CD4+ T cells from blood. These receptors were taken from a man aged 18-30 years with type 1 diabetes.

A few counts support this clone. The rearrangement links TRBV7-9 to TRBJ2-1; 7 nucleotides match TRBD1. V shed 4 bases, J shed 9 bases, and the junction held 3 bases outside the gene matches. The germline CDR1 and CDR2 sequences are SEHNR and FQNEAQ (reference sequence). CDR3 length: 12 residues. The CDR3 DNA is TGTGCCAGCAGCTCCAGGGGGAGTGAGCAGTTCTTC. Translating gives CASSSRGSEQFF.

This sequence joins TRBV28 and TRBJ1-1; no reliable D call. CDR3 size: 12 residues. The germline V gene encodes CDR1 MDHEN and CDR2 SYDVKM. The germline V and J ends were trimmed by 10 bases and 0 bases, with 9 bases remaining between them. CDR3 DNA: TGTGCCACTTGGTGGCTGAACACTGAAGCTTTCTTT. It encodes CATWWLNTEAFF.

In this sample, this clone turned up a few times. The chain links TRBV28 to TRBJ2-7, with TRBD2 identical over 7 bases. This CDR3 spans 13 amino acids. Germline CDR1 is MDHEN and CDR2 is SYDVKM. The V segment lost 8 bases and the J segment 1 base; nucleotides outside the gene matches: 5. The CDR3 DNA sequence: TGTGCCAGCGAGGAGGGAGGGTCCTACGAGCAGTACTTC. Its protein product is CASEEGGSYEQYF.

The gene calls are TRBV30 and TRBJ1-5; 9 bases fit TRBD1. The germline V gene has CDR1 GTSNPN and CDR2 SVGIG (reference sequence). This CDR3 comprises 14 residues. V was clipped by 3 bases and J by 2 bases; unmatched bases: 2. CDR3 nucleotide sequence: TGTGCCTGGAGACGGACAGGGGGCAATCAGCCCCAGCATTTT. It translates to CAWRRTGGNQPQHF.

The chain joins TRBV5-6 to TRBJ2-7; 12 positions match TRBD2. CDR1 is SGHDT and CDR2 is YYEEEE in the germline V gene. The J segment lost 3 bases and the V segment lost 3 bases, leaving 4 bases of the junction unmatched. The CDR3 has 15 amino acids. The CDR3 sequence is CASSSKTSGSYEQYF. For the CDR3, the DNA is TGTGCCAGCAGCTCCAAGACTAGCGGGAGCTACGAGCAGTACTTC.

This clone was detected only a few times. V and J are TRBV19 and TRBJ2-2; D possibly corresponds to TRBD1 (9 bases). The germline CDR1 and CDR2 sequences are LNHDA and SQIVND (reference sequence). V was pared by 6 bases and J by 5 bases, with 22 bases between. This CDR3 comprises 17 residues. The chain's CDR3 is CASSSGGGTGSTGELFF. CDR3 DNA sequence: TGTGCCAGTAGCTCCGGGGGGGGGACAGGGTCGACCGGGGAGCTGTTTTTT.

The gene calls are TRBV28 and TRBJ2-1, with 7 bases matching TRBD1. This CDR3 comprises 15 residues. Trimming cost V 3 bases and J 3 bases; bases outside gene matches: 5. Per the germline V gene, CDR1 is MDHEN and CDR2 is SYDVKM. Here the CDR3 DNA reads TGTGCCAGCAGTTTTTTGGGGACAGACTACAATGAGCAGTTCTTC. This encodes CASSFLGTDYNEQFF.

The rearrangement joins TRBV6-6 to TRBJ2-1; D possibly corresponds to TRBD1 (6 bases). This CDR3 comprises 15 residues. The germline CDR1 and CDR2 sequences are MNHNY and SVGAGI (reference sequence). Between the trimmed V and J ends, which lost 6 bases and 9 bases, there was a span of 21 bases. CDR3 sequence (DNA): TGTGCCAGCAGCCCCTTAGGGGGTTTTTGGGGTGAGCAGTTCTTC. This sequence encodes CASSPLGGFWGEQFF.

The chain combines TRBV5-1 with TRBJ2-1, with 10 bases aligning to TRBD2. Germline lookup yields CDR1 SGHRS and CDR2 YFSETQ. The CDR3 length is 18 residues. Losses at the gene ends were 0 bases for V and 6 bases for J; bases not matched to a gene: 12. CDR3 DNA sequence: TGCGCCAGCAGCTTGGCTTCGCTCTCTAGCGGGGGAGGCAATGAGCAGTTCTTC. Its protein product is CASSLASLSSGGGNEQFF.

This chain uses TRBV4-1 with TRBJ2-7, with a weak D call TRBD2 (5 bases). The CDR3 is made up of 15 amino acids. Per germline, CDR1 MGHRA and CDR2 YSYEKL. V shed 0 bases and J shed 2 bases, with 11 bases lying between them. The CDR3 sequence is CASSQDPGEPYEQYF. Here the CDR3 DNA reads TGCGCCAGCAGCCAAGATCCTGGGGAGCCCTACGAGCAGTACTTC.

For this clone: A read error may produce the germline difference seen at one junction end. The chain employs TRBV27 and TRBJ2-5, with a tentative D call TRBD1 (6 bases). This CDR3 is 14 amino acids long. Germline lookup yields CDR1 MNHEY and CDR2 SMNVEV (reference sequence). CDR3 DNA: TGTGCCAGCAGTTTATCGGGGGCTCAAGGGACCCAGTACTTC. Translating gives CASSLSGAQGTQYF.

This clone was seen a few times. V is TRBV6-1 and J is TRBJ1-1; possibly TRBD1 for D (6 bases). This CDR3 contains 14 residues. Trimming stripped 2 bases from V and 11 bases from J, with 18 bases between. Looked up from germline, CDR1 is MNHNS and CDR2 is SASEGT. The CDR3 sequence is CASSERPGGAGAFF. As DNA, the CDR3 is TGTGCCAGCAGTGAACGTCCGGGGGGCGCAGGGGCTTTCTTT.

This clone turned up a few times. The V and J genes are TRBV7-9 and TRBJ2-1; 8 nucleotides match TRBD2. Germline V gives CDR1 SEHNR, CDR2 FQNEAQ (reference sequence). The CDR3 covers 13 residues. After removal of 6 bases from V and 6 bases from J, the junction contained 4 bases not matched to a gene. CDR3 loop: CASRNGGGNEQFF. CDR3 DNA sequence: TGTGCCAGCAGAAACGGGGGGGGCAATGAGCAGTTCTTC.

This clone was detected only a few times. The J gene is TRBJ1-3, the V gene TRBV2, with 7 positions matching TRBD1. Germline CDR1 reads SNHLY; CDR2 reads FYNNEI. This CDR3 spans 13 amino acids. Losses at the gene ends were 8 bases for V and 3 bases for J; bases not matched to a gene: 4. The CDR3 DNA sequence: TGTGCCAGCGCGGGGACAGATGGAAACACCATATATTTT. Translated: CASAGTDGNTIYF.

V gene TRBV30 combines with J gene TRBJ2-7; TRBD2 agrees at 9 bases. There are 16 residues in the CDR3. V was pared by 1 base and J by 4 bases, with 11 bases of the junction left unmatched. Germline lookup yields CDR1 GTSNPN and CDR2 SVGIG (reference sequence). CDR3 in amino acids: CAWSARAGGPLYEQYF. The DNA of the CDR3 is TGTGCCTGGAGTGCCCGGGCGGGGGGGCCTCTGTACGAGCAGTACTTC.

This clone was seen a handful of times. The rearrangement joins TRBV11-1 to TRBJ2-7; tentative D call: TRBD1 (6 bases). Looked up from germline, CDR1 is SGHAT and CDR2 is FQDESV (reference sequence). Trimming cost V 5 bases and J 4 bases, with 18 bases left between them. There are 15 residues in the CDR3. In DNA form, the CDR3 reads TGTGCCAGCAGCCCCCAAGTAGGGGGAATGTACGAGCAGTACTTC. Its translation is CASSPQVGGMYEQYF.

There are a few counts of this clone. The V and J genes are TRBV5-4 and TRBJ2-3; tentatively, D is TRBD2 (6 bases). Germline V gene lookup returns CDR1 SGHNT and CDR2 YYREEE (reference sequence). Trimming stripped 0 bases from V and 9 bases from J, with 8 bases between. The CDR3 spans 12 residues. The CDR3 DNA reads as TGTGCCAGCAGCTTGGAGGAGGGGACGCAGTATTTT. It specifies CASSLEEGTQYF.